This TCR beta chain was found in a study of T cell responses to AZD1222 COVID-19 vaccine. Study observations and caveats: Spike-specific TCR repertoires showed rising breadth and depth after two AZD1222 doses. Repertoires were sampled only after the peak T cell response.

V was shortened by 2 bases and J by 8 bases, with 9 bases between the two germline ends. The CDR3 extends over 11 amino acids. Germline CDR1 and CDR2: DFQATT and SNEGSKA (reference sequence). Profiled with immunoSEQ multiplex PCR; TCRdb holds only in-frame clones, not every one. The table has roughly 120,000 clones, approximately 90% seen once; the top ten hold 3.5%. On this clone itself: Its specificity is unknown.

Specimen: peripheral blood, collected 28 days after the second AZD1222 dose. J is TRBJ1-2 and V is TRBV20-1; no clear D gene. The TCR sequence derives from an adult who received the AZD1222 COVID-19 vaccine. CDR3 in amino acids: CSARTPGGYTF. In DNA form, the CDR3 reads TGCAGTGCTAGAACTCCCGGGGGCTACACCTTC.